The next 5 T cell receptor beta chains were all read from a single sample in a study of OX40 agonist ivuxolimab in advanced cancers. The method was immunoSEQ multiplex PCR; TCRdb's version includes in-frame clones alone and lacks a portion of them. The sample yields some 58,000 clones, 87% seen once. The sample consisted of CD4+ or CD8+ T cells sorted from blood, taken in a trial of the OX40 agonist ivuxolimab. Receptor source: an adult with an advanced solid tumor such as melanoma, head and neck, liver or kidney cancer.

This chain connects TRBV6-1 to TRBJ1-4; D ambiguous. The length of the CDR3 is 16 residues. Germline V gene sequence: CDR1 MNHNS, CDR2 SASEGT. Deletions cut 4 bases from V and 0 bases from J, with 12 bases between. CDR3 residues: CASSVFRVATNEKLFF. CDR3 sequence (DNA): TGTGCCAGCAGTGTCTTCCGGGTTGCAACTAATGAAAAACTGTTTTTT.

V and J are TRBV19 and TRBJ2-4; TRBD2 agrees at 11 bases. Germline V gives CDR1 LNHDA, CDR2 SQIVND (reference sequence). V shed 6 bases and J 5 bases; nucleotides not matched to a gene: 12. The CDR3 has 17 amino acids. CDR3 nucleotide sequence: TGTGCCAGTAGACCGGGGACTAGCGGACCTGTCCAAAACATTCAGTACTTC. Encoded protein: CASRPGTSGPVQNIQYF.

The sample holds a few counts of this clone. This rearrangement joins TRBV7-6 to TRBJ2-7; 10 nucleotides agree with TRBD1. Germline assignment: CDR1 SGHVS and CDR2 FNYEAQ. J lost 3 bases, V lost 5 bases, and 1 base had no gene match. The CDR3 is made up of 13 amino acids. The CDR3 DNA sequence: TGTGCCAGCAGCCGGGACAGGGGCTACGAGCAGTACTTC. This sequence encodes CASSRDRGYEQYF.

This CDR3 reads CALKRGAQKYEQYF. The CDR3 nucleotides are TGTGCGTTGAAAAGGGGTGCCCAGAAGTACGAGCAGTACTTC. V is TRBV10-3 and J is TRBJ2-7; possible D gene TRBD1, 5 bases. The germline V gene has CDR1 ENHRY and CDR2 SYGVKD. This CDR3 region has 14 residues.

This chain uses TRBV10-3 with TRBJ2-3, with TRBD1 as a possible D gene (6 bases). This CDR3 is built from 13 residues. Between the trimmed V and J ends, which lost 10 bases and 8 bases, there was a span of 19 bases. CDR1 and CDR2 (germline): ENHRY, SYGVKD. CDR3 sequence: CATGSPGEATQYF. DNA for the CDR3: TGTGCCACCGGATCCCCAGGGGAAGCTACGCAGTATTTT.